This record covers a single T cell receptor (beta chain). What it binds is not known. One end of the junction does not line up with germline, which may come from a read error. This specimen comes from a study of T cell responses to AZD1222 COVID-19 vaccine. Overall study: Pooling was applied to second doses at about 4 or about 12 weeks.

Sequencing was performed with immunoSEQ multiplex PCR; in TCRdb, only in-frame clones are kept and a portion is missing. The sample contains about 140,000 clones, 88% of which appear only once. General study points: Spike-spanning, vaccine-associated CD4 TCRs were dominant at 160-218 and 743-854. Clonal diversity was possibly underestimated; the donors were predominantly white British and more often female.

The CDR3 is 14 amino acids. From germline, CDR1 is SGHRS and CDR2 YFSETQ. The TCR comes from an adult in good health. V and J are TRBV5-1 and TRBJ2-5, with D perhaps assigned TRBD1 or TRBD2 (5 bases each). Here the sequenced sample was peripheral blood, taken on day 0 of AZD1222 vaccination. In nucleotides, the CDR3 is TGCGCCAGCAGCTTTAGCTGGGGACGAGAGGCCCAGTACTTC. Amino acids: CASSFSWGREAQYF.